This T cell receptor beta chain derives from a study of blood T cell repertoires in COVID-19. Study at large: The origin of the acute and convalescent COVID-19 samples was the United States, Italy and Spain. Sources were T cells, B-cell-depleted T cells, or PBMCs; the material itself was cDNA or gDNA.

Germline V gene data show CDR1 as LGHNA and CDR2 as YSLEER. CDR3 length: 20 residues. V dropped 2 bases and J dropped 4; count of bases not matched to a gene: 19. In the source study's methods: Amplified reference gene primers provided the basis for estimating nucleated cell counts. Produced via immunoSEQ multiplex PCR; TCRdb's table is partial and in-frame only. That table furnishes V, J and clone size, whereas the DNA furnished D and trimming. The sample has roughly 120,000 clones, around 90% seen once. Patients from Seattle were sampled longitudinally, starting during active infection. Sequencing was carried out using peripheral blood. The clonotype was recovered from a man aged 55-75 years with COVID-19, enrolled during active disease. This sequence joins TRBV4-3 and TRBJ2-3, with TRBD1 identical over 9 bases. In DNA, the CDR3 is TGCGCCAGCAGCCAAATTCCGGGACAGGGCAGGGAGGGCCTGCCAGATACGCAGTATTTT. Translated: CASSQIPGQGREGLPDTQYF.